These T cell receptor beta chains were read from a single sample in a study of graft-versus-host responses after intestinal transplantation. Generated by immunoSEQ multiplex PCR, the TCRdb table keeps only in-frame clones and is missing some. This table holds about 19,000 clones, approximately 86% found once. Sequences were derived from PBMCs, sampled more than 220 days after intestinal transplant. The source is a human patient who received an intestinal transplant, so some T cells may come from the graft donor. Both conserved end residues are part of each CDR3. The order of the fields is J gene, D gene, clone size, V gene, CDR3 DNA, CDR3 protein. D genes are given only for firm matches. The size of a clone is reported for some rows only, either as once, few or many, or as a class for expanded clones.

J: TRBJ1-2
D: -
size: -
V: TRBV7-9
DNA: TGTGCCAGCAGCTTAGCGCCCCGGGCACCCTCTAACTATGGCTACACCTTC
CDR3: CASSLAPRAPSNYGYTF

J: TRBJ2-7
D: -
size: -
V: TRBV7-9
DNA: TGTGCCAGCAGCCCAAACCGGGACGGGGACTACGAGCAGTACTTC
CDR3: CASSPNRDGDYEQYF

J: TRBJ2-1
D: TRBD2
size: -
V: TRBV27
DNA: TGTGCCAGCAGCTTATCCGTAGGACTAGTCCCCCAGTTCTTC
CDR3: CASSLSVGLVPQFF

J: TRBJ1-5
D: -
size: -
V: TRBV2
DNA: TGTGCCAGCAGTGCTTCGGGGCGGGGGAATCAGCCCCAGCATTTT
CDR3: CASSASGRGNQPQHF

J: TRBJ2-2
D: -
size: -
V: TRBV18
DNA: TGTGCCAGCTCACCACCACAGGGAGGCACCGGGGAGCTGTTTTTT
CDR3: CASSPPQGGTGELFF

J: TRBJ2-3
D: TRBD2
size: -
V: TRBV19
DNA: TGTGCCAGTAGTATAGATCTGCGGGGGGTTACAGATACGCAGTATTTT
CDR3: CASSIDLRGVTDTQYF

J: TRBJ1-1
D: -
size: -
V: TRBV5-1
DNA: TGCGCCAGCAGCTTGGAGGGTGGGATCATGAACACTGAAGCTTTCTTT
CDR3: CASSLEGGIMNTEAFF

J: TRBJ2-5
D: TRBD1
size: -
V: TRBV11-2
DNA: TGTGCCAGCAGTTCTGGGACAGGGGAAGAGACCCAGTACTTC
CDR3: CASSSGTGEETQYF

J: TRBJ2-7
D: -
size: -
V: TRBV7-7
DNA: TGTGCCAGCAGCTTAAACCAGGGGTCCTACGAGCAGTACTTC
CDR3: CASSLNQGSYEQYF

J: TRBJ1-1
D: -
size: -
V: TRBV4-2
DNA: TGTGCCAGCAGCCAAGGACCGGAGATAAACACTGAAGCTTTCTTT
CDR3: CASSQGPEINTEAFF

J: TRBJ2-7
D: -
size: -
V: TRBV21-1
DNA: TGTGCCAGCAGCAGGTCAGGGATCCCCTACGAGCAGTACTTC
CDR3: CASSRSGIPYEQYF

J: TRBJ2-3
D: -
size: -
V: TRBV27
DNA: TGTGCCAGCAGTCCCGAAGGCCGGGACACACGCGATACGCAGTATTTT
CDR3: CASSPEGRDTRDTQYF

J: TRBJ2-5
D: TRBD2
size: once
V: TRBV10-3
DNA: TGTGCCATCAAGGGAGCGGGGGAAGAGACCCAGTACTTC
CDR3: CAIKGAGEETQYF

J: TRBJ2-4
D: -
size: -
V: TRBV7-9
DNA: TGTGCCAGCAGCTTAGTTCGCAGGGCCTTAGCCAAAAACATTCAGTACTTC
CDR3: CASSLVRRALAKNIQYF

J: TRBJ1-1
D: -
size: -
V: TRBV19
DNA: TGTGCCAGTCTGGAGGGGTCCACTGAAGCTTTCTTT
CDR3: CASLEGSTEAFF

J: TRBJ1-2
D: -
size: -
V: TRBV19
DNA: TGTGCCAGTAGTATCCAGGGCGCCTATGGCTACACCTTC
CDR3: CASSIQGAYGYTF